The rows below give T cell receptor beta chains drawn from one sample of a study of cytomegalovirus exposure and HLA in healthy donors. The protocol was immunoSEQ multiplex PCR, while the TCRdb copy is restricted to in-frame clones and leaves out a portion. Of about 130,000 clones listed, approximately 79% were seen once; the top ten hold around 0.99%. The sample taken for sequencing was PBMCs. These receptors all come from a male donor in good health and CMV-seronegative. CDR3s include the opening cysteine and the closing phenylalanine or tryptophan. Fields, in order: J gene, D gene, clone size, V gene, CDR3 protein, CDR3 DNA. D genes are given only for firm matches. A row's size may be missing; if present it is once, few, many or a size class.

J gene: TRBJ2-2
D gene: NA
clone size: NA
V gene: TRBV19
CDR3 protein: CASSIFYESEEFTGELFF
CDR3 DNA: TGTGCCAGTAGTATATTTTACGAGTCCGAGGAGTTCACCGGGGAGCTGTTTTTT

J gene: TRBJ2-1
D gene: NA
clone size: NA
V gene: TRBV7-7
CDR3 protein: CASRPQGSYNEQFF
CDR3 DNA: TGTGCTAGCAGACCTCAGGGGTCCTACAATGAGCAGTTCTTC

J gene: TRBJ1-3
D gene: TRBD1
clone size: NA
V gene: TRBV30
CDR3 protein: CAWTHQGQGRSGNTIYF
CDR3 DNA: TGTGCCTGGACCCACCAGGGACAGGGGCGCTCTGGAAACACCATATATTTT

J gene: TRBJ1-1
D gene: NA
clone size: NA
V gene: TRBV19
CDR3 protein: CASSNGARGYTEAFF
CDR3 DNA: TGTGCCAGTAGTAACGGGGCGCGGGGTTACACTGAAGCTTTCTTT

J gene: TRBJ1-4
D gene: TRBD1
clone size: NA
V gene: TRBV4-3
CDR3 protein: CASSPDRVHEKLFF
CDR3 DNA: TGCGCCAGCAGCCCGGACAGGGTCCATGAAAAACTGTTTTTT

J gene: TRBJ1-2
D gene: NA
clone size: NA
V gene: TRBV14
CDR3 protein: CASSSPQYLKPYGYTF
CDR3 DNA: TGTGCCAGCAGCTCTCCACAGTACCTTAAACCCTATGGCTACACCTTC

J gene: TRBJ1-4
D gene: NA
clone size: NA
V gene: TRBV27
CDR3 protein: CASSVGQLNEKLFF
CDR3 DNA: TGTGCCAGCAGTGTCGGACAGCTTAATGAAAAACTGTTTTTT

J gene: TRBJ1-6
D gene: NA
clone size: NA
V gene: TRBV27
CDR3 protein: CASRDYNSPLHF
CDR3 DNA: TGTGCCAGCCGAGATTATAATTCACCCCTCCACTTT

J gene: TRBJ2-1
D gene: TRBD2
clone size: NA
V gene: TRBV6-6
CDR3 protein: CASSQSGSSYNEQFF
CDR3 DNA: TGTGCCAGCAGTCAAAGCGGGAGCTCCTACAATGAGCAGTTCTTC

J gene: TRBJ2-3
D gene: TRBD2
clone size: NA
V gene: TRBV13
CDR3 protein: CASSLGSGGATDTQYF
CDR3 DNA: TGTGCCAGCAGCTTAGGAAGCGGGGGGGCAACAGATACGCAGTATTTT

J gene: TRBJ2-7
D gene: TRBD2
clone size: NA
V gene: TRBV9
CDR3 protein: CASSTSGVSYEQYF
CDR3 DNA: TGTGCCAGCTCTACTAGCGGGGTTAGTTACGAGCAGTACTTC

J gene: TRBJ2-2
D gene: TRBD1
clone size: NA
V gene: TRBV10-3
CDR3 protein: CASRTGETGELFF
CDR3 DNA: TGTGCCAGCCGGACAGGGGAAACCGGGGAGCTGTTTTTT

J gene: TRBJ2-1
D gene: TRBD2
clone size: few
V gene: TRBV7-3
CDR3 protein: CASSAAGGNEQFF
CDR3 DNA: TGTGCCAGCAGTGCCGCGGGGGGGAATGAGCAGTTCTTC

J gene: TRBJ1-1
D gene: TRBD1
clone size: few
V gene: TRBV30
CDR3 protein: CAWDLRTGTEAFF
CDR3 DNA: TGTGCCTGGGACCTTAGGACAGGTACTGAAGCTTTCTTT

J gene: TRBJ1-1
D gene: NA
clone size: NA
V gene: TRBV6-5
CDR3 protein: CASSWGKNTEAFF
CDR3 DNA: TGTGCCAGCAGTTGGGGCAAGAACACTGAAGCTTTCTTT

J gene: TRBJ1-1
D gene: TRBD1
clone size: NA
V gene: TRBV7-6
CDR3 protein: CASSLSGGASEAFF
CDR3 DNA: TGTGCCAGCAGCTTGTCAGGGGGCGCCTCTGAAGCTTTCTTT

J gene: TRBJ2-7
D gene: NA
clone size: NA
V gene: TRBV11-2
CDR3 protein: CASSPPGYEQYF
CDR3 DNA: TGTGCCAGCAGCCCGCCGGGCTACGAGCAGTACTTC

J gene: TRBJ2-3
D gene: NA
clone size: NA
V gene: TRBV6-1
CDR3 protein: CASRRTASTDTQYF
CDR3 DNA: TGTGCCAGCAGGAGGACAGCTAGCACAGATACGCAGTATTTT

J gene: TRBJ2-7
D gene: TRBD2
clone size: NA
V gene: TRBV7-9
CDR3 protein: CSSSPITSGLEQYF
CDR3 DNA: TGTTCCAGCAGCCCGATCACTAGCGGACTCGAGCAGTACTTC

J gene: TRBJ1-1
D gene: NA
clone size: NA
V gene: TRBV2
CDR3 protein: CAAQGSWDTEAFF
CDR3 DNA: TGTGCCGCCCAGGGATCTTGGGACACTGAAGCTTTCTTT

J gene: TRBJ2-1
D gene: NA
clone size: NA
V gene: TRBV29-1
CDR3 protein: CSVEAPTMQSYNEQFF
CDR3 DNA: TGCAGCGTTGAAGCCCCGACAATGCAGTCCTACAATGAGCAGTTCTTC

J gene: TRBJ1-2
D gene: NA
clone size: NA
V gene: TRBV7-2
CDR3 protein: CASSLGHPGTNYGYTF
CDR3 DNA: TGTGCCAGCAGCTTAGGCCACCCCGGTACTAACTATGGCTACACCTTC

J gene: TRBJ2-7
D gene: NA
clone size: NA
V gene: TRBV29-1
CDR3 protein: CSVLDPQVYEQYF
CDR3 DNA: TGCAGCGTTTTAGATCCCCAGGTTTACGAGCAGTACTTC

J gene: TRBJ1-5
D gene: NA
clone size: NA
V gene: TRBV5-1
CDR3 protein: CASSLGDSVNQPQHF
CDR3 DNA: TGCGCCAGCAGCTTGGGCGACAGTGTGAATCAGCCCCAGCATTTT

J gene: TRBJ1-2
D gene: TRBD1
clone size: few
V gene: TRBV2
CDR3 protein: CASTPTGPSYGYTF
CDR3 DNA: TGTGCCAGCACCCCGACAGGGCCGTCCTATGGCTACACCTTC

J gene: TRBJ1-2
D gene: TRBD1
clone size: NA
V gene: TRBV6-5
CDR3 protein: CASSPDRDGYGYTF
CDR3 DNA: TGTGCCAGCAGTCCCGACAGGGACGGCTATGGCTACACCTTC

J gene: TRBJ2-1
D gene: TRBD2
clone size: NA
V gene: TRBV6-1
CDR3 protein: CASSGLTSGGALGEQFF
CDR3 DNA: TGTGCCAGCAGTGGCCTGACTAGCGGGGGGGCCTTAGGTGAGCAGTTCTTC

J gene: TRBJ2-7
D gene: NA
clone size: few
V gene: TRBV5-6
CDR3 protein: CASSPGPGEQYF
CDR3 DNA: TGTGCCAGCAGCCCGGGTCCTGGCGAGCAGTACTTC

J gene: TRBJ1-6
D gene: NA
clone size: once
V gene: TRBV12-5
CDR3 protein: CASGDRGLGSPLHF
CDR3 DNA: TGTGCTAGTGGTGACAGAGGCCTTGGTTCACCCCTCCACTTT

J gene: TRBJ2-5
D gene: TRBD2
clone size: NA
V gene: TRBV18
CDR3 protein: CASSRTSGGAGGETQYF
CDR3 DNA: TGTGCCAGCTCCCGGACTAGCGGGGGAGCCGGGGGAGAGACCCAGTACTTC

J gene: TRBJ1-1
D gene: NA
clone size: NA
V gene: TRBV27
CDR3 protein: CASSISGGDTEAFF
CDR3 DNA: TGTGCCAGCAGTATTTCGGGAGGAGACACTGAAGCTTTCTTT

J gene: TRBJ1-1
D gene: TRBD1
clone size: few
V gene: TRBV5-4
CDR3 protein: CASSLPTGPKNTEAFF
CDR3 DNA: TGTGCCAGCAGCTTGCCGACAGGGCCCAAGAACACTGAAGCTTTCTTT

J gene: TRBJ1-1
D gene: TRBD1
clone size: NA
V gene: TRBV9
CDR3 protein: CASSVQGGNTEAFF
CDR3 DNA: TGTGCCAGCAGCGTTCAGGGGGGGAACACTGAAGCTTTCTTT

J gene: TRBJ2-3
D gene: TRBD1
clone size: NA
V gene: TRBV6-5
CDR3 protein: CASSYSRQGADTQYF
CDR3 DNA: TGTGCCAGCAGTTACTCGAGACAGGGGGCAGATACGCAGTATTTT

J gene: TRBJ1-3
D gene: NA
clone size: NA
V gene: TRBV29-1
CDR3 protein: CSVVSSGNTIYF
CDR3 DNA: TGCAGCGTTGTATCCTCTGGAAACACCATATATTTT

J gene: TRBJ1-1
D gene: TRBD1
clone size: NA
V gene: TRBV29-1
CDR3 protein: CSGRQGAGTEAFF
CDR3 DNA: TGCAGCGGCCGACAGGGGGCTGGCACTGAAGCTTTCTTT

J gene: TRBJ2-7
D gene: TRBD2
clone size: NA
V gene: TRBV7-2
CDR3 protein: CASSFRAGGYEQYF
CDR3 DNA: TGTGCCAGCAGCTTTCGAGCGGGGGGGTACGAGCAGTACTTC

J gene: TRBJ2-7
D gene: NA
clone size: NA
V gene: TRBV5-1
CDR3 protein: CASSLEQSMAYEQYF
CDR3 DNA: TGCGCCAGCAGCTTGGAACAGAGCATGGCCTACGAGCAGTACTTC

J gene: TRBJ1-3
D gene: TRBD1
clone size: few
V gene: TRBV6-5
CDR3 protein: CASSYRGQGSGNTIYF
CDR3 DNA: TGTGCCAGCAGTTACCGGGGACAGGGAAGTGGAAACACCATATATTTT

J gene: TRBJ1-1
D gene: NA
clone size: NA
V gene: TRBV7-9
CDR3 protein: CASTRGTEAFF
CDR3 DNA: TGTGCCAGCACCCGGGGAACGGAAGCTTTCTTT

J gene: TRBJ2-7
D gene: NA
clone size: NA
V gene: TRBV30
CDR3 protein: CALQTRVVHEQYF
CDR3 DNA: TGTGCCTTACAGACTAGAGTGGTCCACGAGCAGTACTTC

J gene: TRBJ2-1
D gene: NA
clone size: NA
V gene: TRBV4-3
CDR3 protein: CASSQDRVVNEQFF
CDR3 DNA: TGCGCCAGCAGCCAAGACAGGGTAGTAAATGAGCAGTTCTTC

J gene: TRBJ1-4
D gene: TRBD1
clone size: few
V gene: TRBV2
CDR3 protein: CASSRQGKHEKLFF
CDR3 DNA: TGTGCCAGCAGTCGACAGGGGAAACATGAAAAACTGTTTTTT

J gene: TRBJ1-5
D gene: NA
clone size: NA
V gene: TRBV4-1
CDR3 protein: CASSQESTSNQPQHF
CDR3 DNA: TGCGCCAGCAGCCAAGAAAGCACGAGCAATCAGCCCCAGCATTTT

J gene: TRBJ2-7
D gene: TRBD2
clone size: NA
V gene: TRBV6-5
CDR3 protein: CASTYRAGGPYEQYF
CDR3 DNA: TGTGCCAGCACCTACCGGGCGGGGGGACCCTACGAGCAGTACTTC

J gene: TRBJ1-4
D gene: NA
clone size: few
V gene: TRBV10-1
CDR3 protein: CASPPKVGEKLFF
CDR3 DNA: TGCGCCAGCCCACCTAAAGTCGGGGAAAAACTGTTTTTT

J gene: TRBJ2-3
D gene: TRBD2
clone size: once
V gene: TRBV9
CDR3 protein: CASSPNPGGGTQYF
CDR3 DNA: TGTGCCAGCAGCCCAAACCCGGGGGGTGGTACGCAGTATTTT

J gene: TRBJ1-5
D gene: NA
clone size: NA
V gene: TRBV7-8
CDR3 protein: CASSLDINQPQHF
CDR3 DNA: TGTGCCAGCAGCCTAGATATCAATCAGCCCCAGCATTTT

J gene: TRBJ1-5
D gene: NA
clone size: NA
V gene: TRBV7-8
CDR3 protein: CASSLVWGLGQSNQPQHF
CDR3 DNA: TGTGCCAGCAGCTTAGTGTGGGGGCTCGGACAGAGCAATCAGCCCCAGCATTTT

J gene: TRBJ1-1
D gene: NA
clone size: many
V gene: TRBV6-1
CDR3 protein: CASRARGHSNTEAFF
CDR3 DNA: TGTGCCAGCAGAGCCCGGGGACATTCGAACACTGAAGCTTTCTTT

J gene: TRBJ1-3
D gene: NA
clone size: NA
V gene: TRBV25-1
CDR3 protein: CASSELPGGTIYF
CDR3 DNA: TGTGCCAGCAGCGAGCTTCCAGGAGGTACCATATATTTT

J gene: TRBJ1-2
D gene: NA
clone size: NA
V gene: TRBV6-1
CDR3 protein: CASTAETALYGYTF
CDR3 DNA: TGTGCCAGCACAGCGGAGACGGCTCTCTATGGCTACACCTTC

J gene: TRBJ1-4
D gene: TRBD1
clone size: NA
V gene: TRBV6-6
CDR3 protein: CASSSPDRGDEKLFF
CDR3 DNA: TGTGCCAGCAGTTCCCCGGACAGGGGCGATGAAAAACTGTTTTTT

J gene: TRBJ2-3
D gene: NA
clone size: NA
V gene: TRBV30
CDR3 protein: CAWSAEGRDTQYF
CDR3 DNA: TGTGCCTGGAGTGCAGAGGGCAGAGATACGCAGTATTTT

J gene: TRBJ2-7
D gene: TRBD1
clone size: NA
V gene: TRBV10-3
CDR3 protein: CAATDRGLYEQYF
CDR3 DNA: TGTGCCGCAACGGACAGGGGGCTGTACGAGCAGTACTTC